The 32 T cell receptor beta chains presented below share a single source sample, sequenced in a study of T-cell reconstitution after alpha-beta-depleted transplantation in children. This sample's TCRbeta library carried unique molecular identifier barcodes. TCRdb used MiXCR to reprocess the PCR reads, holding one entry per CDR3 protein. The sample records some 550,000 distinct CDR3 sequences, roughly 23% being singletons. The source material was PBMCs, mostly from graft donor cells, sampled 360 days after TCRalphabeta/CD19-depleted stem cell transplant. The receptors here all came from a boy in the first two years of life who had a stem cell transplant for acute myeloid leukemia, so the T cells may come from the graft donor.

Ten or more counts support this clonotype. This sequence joins TRBV28 and TRBJ2-3; D unclear. Germline CDR1 is MDHEN and CDR2 is SYDVKM. V lost 6 bases and J lost 2, with 9 bases in between. CDR3 size: 13 residues. CDR3 coding DNA: TGTGCCAGCAGGCCAGAGGCCACAGATACGCAGTATTTT. It encodes CASRPEATDTQYF.

J is TRBJ2-1 and V is TRBV5-1, with 12 nucleotides matching TRBD1. Germline V gene data show CDR1 as SGHRS and CDR2 as YFSETQ. The CDR3 covers 17 residues. V was pared by 3 bases and J by 4 bases, with 8 bases of the junction left unmatched. The CDR3 DNA follows: TGCGCCAGCAGCTACCGGGACAGGGGGCTTTCGTACAATGAGCAGTTCTTC. Encoded protein: CASSYRDRGLSYNEQFF. The variable domain in full, with the rest retrieved from reference TRBV5-1 and TRBJ2-1, is KAGVTQTPRYLIKTRGQQVTLSCSPISGHRSVSWYQQTPGQGLQFLFEYFSETQRNKGNFPGRFSGRQFSNSRSEMNVSTLELGDSALYLCASSYRDRGLSYNEQFFGPGTRLTVL.

At least ten counts were recorded for this clonotype. The V and J genes are TRBV29-1 and TRBJ1-1; TRBD1 aligns across 9 bases. CDR1 is SQVTM, CDR2 ANQGSEA, per germline. The V and J ends lost 7 bases and 3 bases, in that order; junction bases with no gene match: 3. The CDR3 loop spans 12 amino acids. The CDR3 loop reads CSGTGEYTEAFF. The CDR3 DNA is TGCAGCGGGACAGGGGAGTACACTGAAGCTTTCTTT.

In its sample, this clonotype was seen many times. The rearrangement links TRBV20-1 to TRBJ2-1, with no clear D. Germline V CDR1 and CDR2: DFQATT, SNEGSKA (reference sequence). The CDR3 contains 13 residues. Trimming removed 3 bases at V and 4 bases at J, with 10 bases between. The CDR3 DNA reads as TGCAGTGCTAGCCTGTCCCTATACAATGAGCAGTTCTTC. This codes for CSASLSLYNEQFF.

This clonotype was picked up a small number of times. This rearrangement joins TRBV7-9 to TRBJ2-7, with D uncertain. Trimming took off 5 bases at V and 9 bases at J, with 11 bases between the two ends. Looked up from germline, CDR1 is SEHNR and CDR2 is FQNEAQ (reference sequence). The CDR3 is 11 amino acids. The CDR3 spells CASSPGSGQYF. As DNA, the CDR3 is TGTGCCAGCAGCCCCGGATCAGGGCAGTACTTC. Combining the CDR3 with reference TRBV7-9 and TRBJ2-7 gives the whole variable domain DTGVSQNPRHKITKRGQNVTFRCDPISEHNRLYWYRQTLGQGPEFLTYFQNEAQLEKSRLLSDRFSAERPKGSFSTLEIQRTEQGDSAMYLCASSPGSGQYFGPGTRLTVT.

Many counts were recorded for this clonotype. The chain uses TRBV6-6 and TRBJ1-1; D is uncertain. CDR3 size: 11 residues. The V gene's germline CDR1 is MNHNY and CDR2 SVGAGI (reference sequence). V was trimmed by 7 bases and J by 5 bases, leaving 8 bases between them. The CDR3 loop reads CASTPITEAFF. The DNA for the CDR3 is TGTGCCAGCACCCCCATTACTGAAGCTTTCTTT.

This clonotype was detected only a few times. This chain connects TRBV7-6 to TRBJ2-7; 8 nucleotides align to TRBD2. Germline V gives CDR1 SGHVS, CDR2 FNYEAQ. The CDR3 is 16 amino acids. After removal of 2 bases from V and 5 bases from J, the junction contained 11 bases not matched to a gene. CDR3 residues: CASSLSFGGAHHEQYF. CDR3 coding DNA: TGTGCCAGCAGCTTATCCTTCGGGGGGGCCCACCACGAGCAGTACTTC.

In this sample, this clonotype turned up a few times. The chain links TRBV20-1 to TRBJ2-7; D unclear. The germline CDR1 and CDR2 sequences are DFQATT and SNEGSKA (reference sequence). CDR3 length: 13 amino acids. Trimming removed 2 bases at V and 0 bases at J, with 8 bases between. The CDR3 loop reads CSARSSSSYEQYV. CDR3 nucleotide sequence: TGCAGTGCTAGATCTTCGAGCTCCTACGAGCAGTACGTC.

This clonotype was counted between two and nine times. CDR3 sequence (DNA): TGTGCCAGCTCACAGATACAGGGGGAAGCTTTCTTT. The encoded protein is CASSQIQGEAFF. The genes are TRBV18 and TRBJ1-1, with 7 bases aligning to TRBD1. J lost 8 bases, V lost 4 bases, and 4 bases had no gene match. The CDR3 covers 12 residues. Germline V gene data show CDR1 as KGHSH and CDR2 as LQKENI.

The chain combines TRBV7-6 with TRBJ2-1; D call uncertain. V was clipped by 2 bases and J by 9 bases, with 8 bases between them. The germline V gene encodes CDR1 SGHVS and CDR2 FNYEAQ. The CDR3 consists of 12 residues. CDR3 residues: CASSLSLGEQFF. The DNA of the CDR3 is TGTGCCAGCAGCTTATCACTGGGTGAGCAGTTCTTC.

There are many counts of this clonotype. CDR3 in amino acids: CASSQARKAFF. The CDR3 region has the DNA TGTGCCAGCAGCCAAGCGCGAAAAGCTTTCTTT. The chain carries TRBV14 and TRBJ1-1; D call uncertain. Between the trimmed V and J ends, which lost 1 base and 9 bases, there was a span of 6 bases. From germline, CDR1 is SGHDN and CDR2 FVKESK. CDR3 size: 11 residues.

This clonotype was seen repeatedly, ten times or more. The rearrangement uses TRBV14 and TRBJ1-2; weak D call: TRBD1 (5 bases). This CDR3 has 16 amino acids. Trimming pared 5 bases from V and 3 bases from J, leaving 19 bases between. CDR1 and CDR2 (germline): SGHDN, FVKESK. CDR3 loop: CASSLEGNSWDYGYTF. The CDR3 DNA is TGTGCCAGCAGCTTAGAGGGGAACTCCTGGGACTATGGCTACACCTTC.

This clonotype was observed many times. The chain employs TRBV20-1 and TRBJ2-7; perhaps D is TRBD1 or TRBD2 (6 bases each). Trimming pared 4 bases from V and 2 bases from J, leaving 15 bases between. The CDR3 length is 14 residues. Germline values: CDR1 DFQATT, CDR2 SNEGSKA (reference sequence). In nucleotides, the CDR3 is TGCAGTGCTATCTGGCCTAGGGGGGCCTACGAGCAGTACTTC. This translates into CSAIWPRGAYEQYF.

Regarding this clonotype: Just one base apart from a much larger clone, this may be a read error. As the CDR3 is not closed by the conserved phenylalanine or tryptophan, this likely results from a read error. This chain connects TRBV15 to TRBJ1-2, with D hard to call. The V gene's germline CDR1 is LNHNV and CDR2 YYDKDF (reference sequence). The ends were cut back, 0 bases at V and 4 bases at J, with 6 bases in the middle. This CDR3 is built from 13 residues. Here the CDR3 reads CATSRDRGYGYTS. For the CDR3, the DNA is TGTGCCACCAGCAGAGATCGGGGCTATGGCTACACCTCC.

V is TRBV13 and J is TRBJ1-1; D remains ambiguous. CDR1 is PRHDT and CDR2 is FYEKMQ in the germline V gene (reference sequence). The CDR3 is 12 amino acids. V was clipped by 4 bases and J by 7 bases, with 10 bases between them. DNA of the CDR3: TGTGCCAGCAGCTACGACACGGGTGAAGCTTTCTTT. Amino acid sequence: CASSYDTGEAFF. Complete variable domain (other parts from reference TRBV13 and TRBJ1-1): AAGVIQSPRHLIKEKRETATLKCYPIPRHDTVYWYQQGPGQDPQFLISFYEKMQSDKGSIPDRFSAQQFSDYHSELNMSSLELGDSALYFCASSYDTGEAFFGQGTRLTVV.

This clonotype was seen repeatedly, ten times or more. The J gene is TRBJ1-3, the V gene TRBV6-5, with D possibly being TRBD1 (5 bases). The length of the CDR3 is 15 residues. With 4 bases removed from V and 0 bases from J, the gap between germline ends came to 10 bases. Germline V gene data show CDR1 as MNHEY and CDR2 as SVGAGI. CDR3 protein: CASSWDGSSGNTIYF. The CDR3 DNA sequence: TGTGCCAGCAGTTGGGACGGGAGCTCTGGAAACACCATATATTTT.

This clonotype has a count of ten or more. The gene calls are TRBV7-8 and TRBJ1-4; 7 bases line up with TRBD1. CDR3 length: 14 residues. Germline CDR1 and CDR2: SGHVS and FQNEAQ. The ends lost 5 bases at V and 7 bases at J; junction bases unmatched: 7. The CDR3 here is CASSTTGVAEKLFF. CDR3 sequence (DNA): TGTGCCAGCAGCACAACAGGGGTGGCTGAAAAACTGTTTTTT.

A few counts support this clonotype. The genes are TRBV11-2 and TRBJ2-5; a weak D match, TRBD1 (5 bases). Trimming cost V 7 bases and J 5 bases, with 17 bases left between them. Germline CDR1 and CDR2: SGHAT and FQNNGV. The CDR3 is made up of 14 amino acids. The CDR3 coding sequence is TGTGCCAGCACCACCCCTCAGGGTAGGGAGACCCAGTACTTC. This translates into CASTTPQGRETQYF.

This clonotype was seen at least ten times. The rearrangement joins TRBV7-3 to TRBJ2-2; the D is unclear. Germline loops: CDR1 SGHTA, CDR2 FQGTGA. V was shortened by 1 base and J by 7 bases, with 4 bases between the two germline ends. The CDR3 is 12 amino acids. The CDR3 here is CASSLIDGELFF. CDR3 DNA sequence: TGTGCCAGCAGCTTAATAGACGGGGAGCTGTTTTTT.

This clonotype was seen more than once but under ten times. The CDR3 here is CASDPDSTFNYGYTF. The DNA of the CDR3 is TGTGCTAGTGACCCGGACAGTACTTTTAACTATGGCTACACCTTC. The chain employs TRBV12-5 and TRBJ1-2; TRBD1 is a possible D gene (6 bases). V was trimmed by 7 bases and J by 1 base, leaving 16 bases between them. CDR1 and CDR2 (germline): LGHNT, FRNRAP. CDR3 length: 15 amino acids.

The chain carries TRBV5-6 and TRBJ2-3; no clear D. Per the germline V gene, CDR1 is SGHDT and CDR2 is YYEEEE. V was shortened by 4 bases and J by 0 bases, with 15 bases between the two germline ends. The CDR3 has 16 residues. The DNA for the CDR3 is TGTGCCAGCAGCCTTTCCCTTACCTTTAGCACAGATACGCAGTATTTT. This sequence encodes CASSLSLTFSTDTQYF. The variable domain in full, with the rest retrieved from reference TRBV5-6 and TRBJ2-3, is DAGVTQSPTHLIKTRGQQVTLRCSPKSGHDTVSWYQQALGQGPQFIFQYYEEEERQRGNFPDRFSGHQFPNYSSELNVNALLLGDSALYLCASSLSLTFSTDTQYFGPGTRLTVL.

The chain joins TRBV5-1 to TRBJ2-2; D is perhaps TRBD1 (6 bases). V gave up 1 base and J gave up 1 base, with 11 bases separating them. The germline gives CDR1 SGHRS, CDR2 YFSETQ. The length of the CDR3 is 16 residues. This chain's CDR3 is CASSLSAGENTGELFF. CDR3 coding DNA: TGCGCCAGCAGCTTGTCGGCAGGGGAGAACACCGGGGAGCTGTTTTTT.

The genes are TRBV11-2 and TRBJ1-5; no clear D gene. Germline CDR1 reads SGHAT; CDR2 reads FQNNGV. The CDR3 loop spans 13 amino acids. V shed 5 bases and J shed 7 bases, with 12 bases lying between them. The CDR3 protein is CASSPRTRQPQHF. As DNA, the CDR3 is TGTGCCAGCAGCCCTCGGACTCGCCAGCCCCAGCATTTT.

This clonotype occurred many times. This rearrangement joins TRBV29-1 to TRBJ1-1; D not resolved. This CDR3 region has 14 residues. The V end lost 7 bases, the J end lost 0 bases, and 15 bases lay between the germline ends. Looked up from germline, CDR1 is SQVTM and CDR2 is ANQGSEA. CDR3 residues: CSALGRPLNTEAFF. The CDR3 nucleotides read TGCAGCGCCCTCGGGCGGCCTCTGAACACTGAAGCTTTCTTT.

The chain has TRBV5-1 and TRBJ2-7, with 7 bases identical to TRBD1. The V and J ends lost 0 bases and 5 bases, in that order; junction bases with no gene match: 2. This CDR3 contains 13 residues. Germline assignment: CDR1 SGHRS and CDR2 YFSETQ. In DNA form, the CDR3 reads TGCGCCAGCAGCTTGGGTACAGGGGACGAGCAGTACGTC. Translation gives CASSLGTGDEQYV.

The CDR3 is CASSLAPGAETQYF. The CDR3 bases are TGCGCCAGCAGCTTGGCCCCGGGGGCGGAGACCCAGTACTTC. The J gene is TRBJ2-5, the V gene TRBV5-1; possibly TRBD1 or TRBD2 for D (6 bases each). This CDR3 contains 14 residues. Germline assignment: CDR1 SGHRS and CDR2 YFSETQ. The V end lost 0 bases, the J end lost 5 bases, and 11 bases lay between the germline ends. Drawing the rest from reference TRBV5-1 and TRBJ2-5, the complete variable domain is KAGVTQTPRYLIKTRGQQVTLSCSPISGHRSVSWYQQTPGQGLQFLFEYFSETQRNKGNFPGRFSGRQFSNSRSEMNVSTLELGDSALYLCASSLAPGAETQYFGPGTRLLVL.

In this sample, this clonotype turned up many times. The genes are TRBV20-1 and TRBJ2-7; 10 bases match TRBD1. Germline V lookup: CDR1 DFQATT, CDR2 SNEGSKA (reference sequence). The ends lost 0 bases at V and 2 bases at J; junction bases unmatched: 4. The CDR3 sequence is 15 residues long. Written as DNA, the CDR3 is TGCAGTGCTAGAGAACCGGACAGGGGGACCTACGAGCAGTACTTC. Protein sequence: CSAREPDRGTYEQYF.

Only a few counts were recorded for this clonotype. The chain combines TRBV5-4 with TRBJ2-5; 12 nucleotides agree with TRBD2. J was trimmed by 7 bases and V by 5 bases; bases with no gene match: 9. The CDR3 loop spans 15 amino acids. Per germline, CDR1 SGHNT and CDR2 YYREEE (reference sequence). CDR3 protein: CASRSSGGAGRTQYF. The CDR3 coding sequence is TGTGCCAGCAGGTCTAGCGGGGGGGCCGGACGGACCCAGTACTTC.

V gene TRBV30 combines with J gene TRBJ2-7, with unresolved D. In germline, CDR1 is GTSNPN, CDR2 SVGIG (reference sequence). The V end was cut by 5 bases, the J end by 4 bases, with 6 bases between. The CDR3 spans 10 residues. CDR3 nucleotides: TGTGCCTGGGGGATTTACGAGCAGTACTTC. Its translation is CAWGIYEQYF.

In its sample, this clonotype was seen a few times. J is TRBJ2-4 and V is TRBV14; no definite D call. The CDR3 consists of 14 residues. Deletions cut 1 base from V and 7 bases from J, with 11 bases between. Germline CDR1 and CDR2: SGHDN and FVKESK. Written as DNA, the CDR3 is TGTGCCAGCAGCCAAGGGAACGCCGGGAACATTCAGTACTTC. Residues: CASSQGNAGNIQYF.

This clonotype was detected many times. This chain connects TRBV7-7 to TRBJ2-1; 8 bases line up with TRBD2. V dropped 1 base and J dropped 6; count of bases not matched to a gene: 5. The length of the CDR3 is 15 residues. Germline CDR1 is SSHAT and CDR2 is FNYEAQ (reference sequence). In DNA form, the CDR3 reads TGTGCCAGCAGCTTAGACGGCGGGGGGTTCAATGAGCAGTTCTTC. Amino acids: CASSLDGGGFNEQFF.

This clonotype was recorded at least ten times. V is TRBV7-2 and J is TRBJ1-2; D is unresolved. V lost 3 bases to trimming and J lost 3 bases, with 5 bases between them. Germline V CDR1 and CDR2: SGHTA, FQGNSA. CDR3 length equals 12 residues. The CDR3 coding sequence is TGTGCCAGCAGCTTGTGGGACTATGGCTACACCTTC. Protein product: CASSLWDYGYTF.